This TCR beta chain was recorded in a study of T cell repertoires in cytomegalovirus infection. Study at large: Based on public TCR beta signatures, there were indications of CMV infection and of a matching HLA type.

One entry per CDR3 protein results from TCRdb running MiXCR on the reads. The sample holds 90,000 to 110,000 distinct CDR3 sequences; 25% to 35% are singletons and the top ten take about 81%. This clonotype was recorded a few times. Antigen unknown. Germline CDR1 LNHDA, CDR2 SQIVND (reference sequence). Trimming pared 4 bases from V and 5 bases from J, leaving 5 bases between. There are 12 residues in the CDR3. The chain is built from TRBV19 and TRBJ2-2; D unclear. This TCR was sampled from a human donor in good health (CMV status not recorded). Some clones in this sample may be carry-over from other donors' samples. Specimen: CD8+ T cells from cultured PBMCs, collected from culture after CMV antigen stimulation. The CDR3 region is CASSKMTGELFF. The CDR3 coding sequence is TGTGCCAGTAGTAAAATGACCGGGGAGCTGTTTTTT. Full variable domain (rest looked up from reference TRBV19 and TRBJ2-2): DGGITQSPKYLFRKEGQNVTLSCEQNLNHDAMYWYRQDPGQGLRLIYYSQIVNDFQKGDIAEGYSVSREKKESFPLTVTSAQKNPTAFYLCASSKMTGELFFGEGSRLTVL.